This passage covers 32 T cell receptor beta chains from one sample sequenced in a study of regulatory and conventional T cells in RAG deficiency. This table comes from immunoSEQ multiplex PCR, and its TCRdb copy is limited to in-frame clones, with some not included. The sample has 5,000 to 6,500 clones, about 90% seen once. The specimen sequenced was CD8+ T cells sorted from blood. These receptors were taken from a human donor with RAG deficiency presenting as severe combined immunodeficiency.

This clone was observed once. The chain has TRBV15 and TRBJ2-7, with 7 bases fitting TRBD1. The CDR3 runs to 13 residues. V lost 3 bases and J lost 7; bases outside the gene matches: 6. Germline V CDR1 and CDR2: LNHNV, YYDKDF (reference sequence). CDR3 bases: TGTGCCACCAGCAGCGACAGGGTACTTGAGCAGTACTTC. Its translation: CATSSDRVLEQYF.

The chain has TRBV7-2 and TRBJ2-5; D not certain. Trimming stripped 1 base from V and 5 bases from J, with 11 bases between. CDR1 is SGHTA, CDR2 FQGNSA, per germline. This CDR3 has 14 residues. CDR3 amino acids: CASSLGLSGETQYF. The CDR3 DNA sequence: TGTGCCAGCAGCTTAGGACTCTCTGGGGAGACCCAGTACTTC.

The CDR3 here is CASSENSDTEAFF. The CDR3, as DNA: TGCGCCAGCAGTGAGAACAGCGACACTGAAGCTTTCTTT. The J gene is TRBJ1-1, the V gene TRBV10-2, with unresolved D. V shed 2 bases and J shed 3 bases, with 7 bases lying between them. Germline CDR1 is WSHSY and CDR2 is SAAADI. The CDR3 has 13 residues.

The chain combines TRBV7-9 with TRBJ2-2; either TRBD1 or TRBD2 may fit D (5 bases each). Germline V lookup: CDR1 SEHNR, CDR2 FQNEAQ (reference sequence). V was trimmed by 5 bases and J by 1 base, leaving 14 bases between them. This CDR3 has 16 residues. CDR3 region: CASSPPGSLNTGELFF. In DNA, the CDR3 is TGTGCCAGCAGCCCCCCAGGGAGCCTGAACACCGGGGAGCTGTTTTTT.

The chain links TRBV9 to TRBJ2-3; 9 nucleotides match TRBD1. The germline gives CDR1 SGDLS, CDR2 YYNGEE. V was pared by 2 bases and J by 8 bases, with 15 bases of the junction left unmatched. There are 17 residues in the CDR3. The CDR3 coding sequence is TGTGCCAGCAGCGTTCTTACGACAGGGGGGGCTTCGGGTACGCAGTATTTT. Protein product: CASSVLTTGGASGTQYF.

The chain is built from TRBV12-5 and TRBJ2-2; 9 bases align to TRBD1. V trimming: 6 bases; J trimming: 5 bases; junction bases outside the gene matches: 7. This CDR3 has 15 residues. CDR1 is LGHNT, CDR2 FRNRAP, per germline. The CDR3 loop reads CASGLTGGWTGELFF. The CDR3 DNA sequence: TGTGCTAGTGGACTGACAGGGGGGTGGACCGGGGAGCTGTTTTTT. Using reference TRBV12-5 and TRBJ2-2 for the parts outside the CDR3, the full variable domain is DARVTQTPRHKVTEMGQEVTMRCQPILGHNTVFWYRQTMMQGLELLAYFRNRAPLDDSGMPKDRFSAEMPDATLATLKIQPSEPRDSAVYFCASGLTGGWTGELFFGEGSRLTVL.

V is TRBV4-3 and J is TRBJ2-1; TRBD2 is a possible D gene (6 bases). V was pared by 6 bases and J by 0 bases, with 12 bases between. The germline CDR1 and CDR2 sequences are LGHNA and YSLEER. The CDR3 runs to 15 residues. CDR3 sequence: CASSLSGNSYNEQFF. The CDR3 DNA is TGCGCCAGCAGTCTTAGCGGAAACTCCTACAATGAGCAGTTCTTC.

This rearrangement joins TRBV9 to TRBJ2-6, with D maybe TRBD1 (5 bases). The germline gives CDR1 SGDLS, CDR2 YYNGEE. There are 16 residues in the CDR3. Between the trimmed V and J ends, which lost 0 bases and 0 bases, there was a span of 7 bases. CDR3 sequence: CASSVGQYSGANVLTF. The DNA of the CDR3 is TGTGCCAGCAGCGTAGGACAGTACTCTGGGGCCAACGTCCTGACTTTC.

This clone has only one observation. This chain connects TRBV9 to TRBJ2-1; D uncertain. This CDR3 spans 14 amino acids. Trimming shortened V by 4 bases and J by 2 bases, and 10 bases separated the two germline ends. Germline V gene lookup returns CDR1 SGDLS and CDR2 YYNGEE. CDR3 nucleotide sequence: TGTGCCAGCAGCTCATCAGGAACCTACAATGAGCAGTTCTTC. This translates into CASSSSGTYNEQFF.

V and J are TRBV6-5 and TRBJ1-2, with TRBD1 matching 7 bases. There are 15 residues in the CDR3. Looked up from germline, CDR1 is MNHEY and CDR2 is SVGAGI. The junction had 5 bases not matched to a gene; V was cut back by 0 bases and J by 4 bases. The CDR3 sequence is CASSYSNRGGYGYTF. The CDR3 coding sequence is TGTGCCAGCAGTTACTCAAACAGGGGTGGCTATGGCTACACCTTC.

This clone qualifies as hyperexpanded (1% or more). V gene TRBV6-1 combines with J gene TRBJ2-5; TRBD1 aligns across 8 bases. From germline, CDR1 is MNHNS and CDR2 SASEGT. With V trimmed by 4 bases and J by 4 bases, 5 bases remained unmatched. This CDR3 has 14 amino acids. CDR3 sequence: CASSGQGYLETQYF. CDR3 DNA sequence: TGTGCCAGCAGTGGACAGGGGTACTTAGAGACCCAGTACTTC.

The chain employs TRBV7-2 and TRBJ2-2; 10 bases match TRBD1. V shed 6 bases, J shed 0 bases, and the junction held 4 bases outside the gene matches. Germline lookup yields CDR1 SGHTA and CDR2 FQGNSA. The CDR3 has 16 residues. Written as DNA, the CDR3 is TGTGCCAGCAGGGACAGGGGGGCCTCGAACACCGGGGAGCTGTTTTTT. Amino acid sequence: CASRDRGASNTGELFF. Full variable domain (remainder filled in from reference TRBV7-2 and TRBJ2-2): GAGVSQSPSNKVTEKGKDVELRCDPISGHTALYWYRQSLGQGLEFLIYFQGNSAPDKSGLPSDRFSAERTGGSVSTLTIQRTQQEDSAVYLCASRDRGASNTGELFFGEGSRLTVL.

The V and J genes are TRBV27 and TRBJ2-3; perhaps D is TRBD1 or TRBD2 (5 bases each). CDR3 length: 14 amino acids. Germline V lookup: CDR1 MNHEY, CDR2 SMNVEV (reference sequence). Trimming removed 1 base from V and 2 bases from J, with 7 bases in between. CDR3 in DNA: TGTGCCAGCAGTTTATTGGGACCCACAGATACGCAGTATTTT. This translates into CASSLLGPTDTQYF.

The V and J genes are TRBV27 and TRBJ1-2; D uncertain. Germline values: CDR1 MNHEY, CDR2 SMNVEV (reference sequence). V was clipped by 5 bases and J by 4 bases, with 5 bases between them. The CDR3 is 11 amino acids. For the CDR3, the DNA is TGTGCCAGCAGTCCCGGCTATGGCTACACCTTC. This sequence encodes CASSPGYGYTF.

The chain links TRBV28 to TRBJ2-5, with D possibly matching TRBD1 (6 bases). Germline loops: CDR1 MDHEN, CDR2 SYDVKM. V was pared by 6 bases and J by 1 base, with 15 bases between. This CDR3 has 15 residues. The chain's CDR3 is CASSPGQISQETQYF. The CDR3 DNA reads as TGTGCCAGCAGCCCTGGACAGATTTCCCAAGAGACCCAGTACTTC. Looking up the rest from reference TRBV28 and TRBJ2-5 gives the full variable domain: DVKVTQSSRYLVKRTGEKVFLECVQDMDHENMFWYRQDPGLGLRLIYFSYDVKMKEKGDIPEGYSVSREKKERFSLILESASTNQTSMYLCASSPGQISQETQYFGPGTRLLVL.

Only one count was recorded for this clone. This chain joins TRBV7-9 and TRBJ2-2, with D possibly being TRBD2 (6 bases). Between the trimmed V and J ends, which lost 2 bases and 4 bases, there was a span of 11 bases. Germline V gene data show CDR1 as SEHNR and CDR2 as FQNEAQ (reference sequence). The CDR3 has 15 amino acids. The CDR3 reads CASSLRRVGTGELFF. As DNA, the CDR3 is TGTGCCAGCAGCTTAAGGAGGGTTGGCACCGGGGAGCTGTTTTTT.

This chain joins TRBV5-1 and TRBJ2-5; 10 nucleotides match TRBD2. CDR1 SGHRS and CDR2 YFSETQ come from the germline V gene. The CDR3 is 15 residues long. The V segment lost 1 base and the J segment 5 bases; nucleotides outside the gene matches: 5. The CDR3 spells CASSLPSGRGETQYF. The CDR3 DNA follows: TGCGCCAGCAGCTTGCCTAGCGGGAGAGGGGAGACCCAGTACTTC. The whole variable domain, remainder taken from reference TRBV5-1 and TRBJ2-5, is KAGVTQTPRYLIKTRGQQVTLSCSPISGHRSVSWYQQTPGQGLQFLFEYFSETQRNKGNFPGRFSGRQFSNSRSEMNVSTLELGDSALYLCASSLPSGRGETQYFGPGTRLLVL.

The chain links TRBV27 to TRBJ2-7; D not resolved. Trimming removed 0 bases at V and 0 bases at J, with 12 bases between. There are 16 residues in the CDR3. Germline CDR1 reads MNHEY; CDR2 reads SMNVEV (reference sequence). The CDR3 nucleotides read TGTGCCAGCAGTTTATCCTTCACACCAATCTCCTACGAGCAGTACTTC. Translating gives CASSLSFTPISYEQYF.

The CDR3 DNA reads TGTGCCAGCAGCTTGGGGGCAGATACGCAGTATTTT. Its translation: CASSLGADTQYF. The rearrangement uses TRBV5-4 and TRBJ2-3; D ambiguous. Trimming left V 0 bases short and J 4 bases short, with 3 bases between. This CDR3 contains 12 residues. Germline CDR1 reads SGHNT; CDR2 reads YYREEE (reference sequence).

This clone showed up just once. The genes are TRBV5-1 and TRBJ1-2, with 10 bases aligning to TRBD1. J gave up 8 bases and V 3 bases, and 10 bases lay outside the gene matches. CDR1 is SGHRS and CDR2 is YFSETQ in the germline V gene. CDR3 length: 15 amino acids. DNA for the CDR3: TGCGCCAGCAGCTACGCAGAGGACAGGGGGGGCGGCTACACCTTC. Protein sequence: CASSYAEDRGGGYTF.

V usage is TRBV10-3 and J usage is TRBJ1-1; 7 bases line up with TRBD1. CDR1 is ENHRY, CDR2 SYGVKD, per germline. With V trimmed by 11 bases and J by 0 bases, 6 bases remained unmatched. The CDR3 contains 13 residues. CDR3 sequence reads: CAATGQMNTEAFF. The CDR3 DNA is TGTGCCGCGACGGGACAGATGAACACTGAAGCTTTCTTT.

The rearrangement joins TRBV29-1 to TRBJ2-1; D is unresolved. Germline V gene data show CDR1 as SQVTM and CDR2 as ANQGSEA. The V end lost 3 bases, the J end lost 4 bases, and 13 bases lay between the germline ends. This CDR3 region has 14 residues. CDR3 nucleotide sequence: TGCAGCGTTGAGAACGGACGGGTTTACAATGAGCAGTTCTTC. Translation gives CSVENGRVYNEQFF.

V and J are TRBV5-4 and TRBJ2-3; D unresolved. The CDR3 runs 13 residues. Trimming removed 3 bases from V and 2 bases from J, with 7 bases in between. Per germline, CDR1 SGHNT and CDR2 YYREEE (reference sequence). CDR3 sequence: CASSWSNTDTQYF. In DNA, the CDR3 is TGTGCCAGCAGCTGGAGTAACACAGATACGCAGTATTTT.

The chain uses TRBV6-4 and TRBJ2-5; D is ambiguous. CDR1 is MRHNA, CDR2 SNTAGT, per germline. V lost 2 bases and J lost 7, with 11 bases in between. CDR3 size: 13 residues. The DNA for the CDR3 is TGTGCCAGCAGTGACGTACCGTGGGGGACCCAGTACTTC. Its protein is CASSDVPWGTQYF.

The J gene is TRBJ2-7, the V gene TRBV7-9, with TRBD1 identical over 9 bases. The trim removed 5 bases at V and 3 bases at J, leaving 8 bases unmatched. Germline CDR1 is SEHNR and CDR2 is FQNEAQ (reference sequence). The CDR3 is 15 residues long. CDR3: CASSPGTGKIYEQYF. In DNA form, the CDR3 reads TGTGCCAGCAGCCCCGGGACAGGGAAGATCTACGAGCAGTACTTC.

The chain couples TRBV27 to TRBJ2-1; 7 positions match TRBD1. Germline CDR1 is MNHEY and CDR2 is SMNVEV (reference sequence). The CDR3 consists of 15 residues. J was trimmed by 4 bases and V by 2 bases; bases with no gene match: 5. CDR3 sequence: CASSLRAGGYNEQFF. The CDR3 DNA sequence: TGTGCCAGCAGTTTAAGGGCAGGGGGTTACAATGAGCAGTTCTTC.

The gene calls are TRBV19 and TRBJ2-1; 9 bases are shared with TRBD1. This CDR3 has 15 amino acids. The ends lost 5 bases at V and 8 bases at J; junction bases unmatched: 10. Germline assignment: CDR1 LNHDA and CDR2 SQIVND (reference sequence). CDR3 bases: TGTGCCAGTAGTTTGGGACAGGGAATTTGGGATGAGCAGTTCTTC. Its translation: CASSLGQGIWDEQFF.

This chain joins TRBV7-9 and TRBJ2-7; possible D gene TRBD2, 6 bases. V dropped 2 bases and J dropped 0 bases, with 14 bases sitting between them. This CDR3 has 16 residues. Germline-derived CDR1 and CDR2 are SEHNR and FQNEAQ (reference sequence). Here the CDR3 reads CASSLNPAGLSYEQYF. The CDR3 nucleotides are TGTGCCAGCAGCTTAAACCCCGCGGGACTCTCCTACGAGCAGTACTTC. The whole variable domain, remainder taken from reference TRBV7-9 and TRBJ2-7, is DTGVSQNPRHKITKRGQNVTFRCDPISEHNRLYWYRQTLGQGPEFLTYFQNEAQLEKSRLLSDRFSAERPKGSFSTLEIQRTEQGDSAMYLCASSLNPAGLSYEQYFGPGTRLTVT.

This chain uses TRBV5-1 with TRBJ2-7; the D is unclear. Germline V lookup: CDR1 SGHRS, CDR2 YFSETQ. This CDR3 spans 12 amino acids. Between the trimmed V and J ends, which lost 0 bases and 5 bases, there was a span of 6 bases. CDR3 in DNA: TGCGCCAGCAGCTTGGAGGTCCACGAGCAGTACTTC. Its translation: CASSLEVHEQYF.

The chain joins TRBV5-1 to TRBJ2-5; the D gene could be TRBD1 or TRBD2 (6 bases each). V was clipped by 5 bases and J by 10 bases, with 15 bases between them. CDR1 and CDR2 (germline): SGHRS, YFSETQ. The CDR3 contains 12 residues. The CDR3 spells CASSGGLYDQYF. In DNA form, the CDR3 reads TGCGCCAGCAGTGGGGGGCTCTACGACCAGTACTTC.

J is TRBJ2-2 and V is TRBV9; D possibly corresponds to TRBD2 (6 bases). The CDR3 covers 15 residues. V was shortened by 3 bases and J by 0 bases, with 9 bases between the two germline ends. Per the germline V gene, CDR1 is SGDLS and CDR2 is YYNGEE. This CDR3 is CASSGSGANTGELFF. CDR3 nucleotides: TGTGCCAGCAGCGGTAGCGGCGCGAACACCGGGGAGCTGTTTTTT.

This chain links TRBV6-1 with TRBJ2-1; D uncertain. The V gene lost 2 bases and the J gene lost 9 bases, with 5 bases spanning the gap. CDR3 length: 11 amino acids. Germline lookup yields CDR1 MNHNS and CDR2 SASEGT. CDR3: CASSEWVEQFF. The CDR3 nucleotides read TGTGCCAGCAGTGAATGGGTTGAGCAGTTCTTC.